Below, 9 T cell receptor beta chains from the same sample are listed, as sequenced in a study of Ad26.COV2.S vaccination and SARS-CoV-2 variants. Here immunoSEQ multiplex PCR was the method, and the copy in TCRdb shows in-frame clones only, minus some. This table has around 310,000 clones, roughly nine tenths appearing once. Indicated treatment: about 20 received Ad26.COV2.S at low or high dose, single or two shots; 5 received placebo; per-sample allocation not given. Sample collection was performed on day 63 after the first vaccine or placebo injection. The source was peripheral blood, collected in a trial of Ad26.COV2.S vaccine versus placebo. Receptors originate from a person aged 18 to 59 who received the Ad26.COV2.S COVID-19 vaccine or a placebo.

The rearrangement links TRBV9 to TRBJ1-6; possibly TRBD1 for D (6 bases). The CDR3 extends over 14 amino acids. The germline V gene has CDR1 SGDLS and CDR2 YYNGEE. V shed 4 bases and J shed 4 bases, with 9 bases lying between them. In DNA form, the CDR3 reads TGTGCCAGCAGCCCGGGACATTATAATTCACCCCTCCACTTT. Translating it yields CASSPGHYNSPLHF.

This CDR3 is CASSPSSGGSTDTQYF. As DNA, the CDR3 is TGTGCCAGCAGCCCATCTAGCGGGGGGAGCACAGATACGCAGTATTTT. V and J are TRBV11-3 and TRBJ2-3; 11 nucleotides align to TRBD2. The CDR3 covers 16 residues. V lost 5 bases to trimming and J lost 0 bases; unmatched junction nucleotides: 4. The V gene's germline CDR1 is SGHNT and CDR2 YENEEA.

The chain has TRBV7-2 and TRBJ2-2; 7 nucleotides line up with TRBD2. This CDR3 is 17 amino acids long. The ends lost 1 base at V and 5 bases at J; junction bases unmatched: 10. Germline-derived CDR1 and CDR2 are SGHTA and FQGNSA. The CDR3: CASSLGGRARETGELFF. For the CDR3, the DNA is TGTGCCAGCAGCTTAGGTGGGAGGGCCCGAGAGACCGGGGAGCTGTTTTTT. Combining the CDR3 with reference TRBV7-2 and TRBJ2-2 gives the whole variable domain GAGVSQSPSNKVTEKGKDVELRCDPISGHTALYWYRQSLGQGLEFLIYFQGNSAPDKSGLPSDRFSAERTGGSVSTLTIQRTQQEDSAVYLCASSLGGRARETGELFFGEGSRLTVL.

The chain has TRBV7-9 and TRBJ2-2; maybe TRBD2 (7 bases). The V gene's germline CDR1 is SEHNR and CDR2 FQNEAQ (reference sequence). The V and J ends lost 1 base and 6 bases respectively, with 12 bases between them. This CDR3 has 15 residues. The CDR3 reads CASSLVTGGAGELFF. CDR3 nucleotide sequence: TGTGCCAGCAGCTTAGTTACGGGGGGCGCCGGGGAGCTGTTTTTT.

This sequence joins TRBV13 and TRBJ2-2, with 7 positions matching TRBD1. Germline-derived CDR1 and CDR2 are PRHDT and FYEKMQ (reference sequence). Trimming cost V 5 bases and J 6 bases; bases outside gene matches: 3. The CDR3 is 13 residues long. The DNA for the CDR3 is TGTGCCAGCAGCCCTGGACAGGCCGGGGAGCTGTTTTTT. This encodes CASSPGQAGELFF.

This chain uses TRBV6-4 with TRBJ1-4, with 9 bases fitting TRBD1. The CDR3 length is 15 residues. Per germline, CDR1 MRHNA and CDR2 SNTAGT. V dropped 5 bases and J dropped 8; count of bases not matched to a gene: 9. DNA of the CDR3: TGTGCCAGCAGTCCAATGGGGACAGGGCGAGAAAAACTGTTTTTT. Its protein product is CASSPMGTGREKLFF.

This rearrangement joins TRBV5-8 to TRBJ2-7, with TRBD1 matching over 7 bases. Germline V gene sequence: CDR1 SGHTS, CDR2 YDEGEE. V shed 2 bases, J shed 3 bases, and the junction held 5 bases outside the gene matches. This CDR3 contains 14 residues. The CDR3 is CASSFGDSHYEQYV. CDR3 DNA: TGTGCCAGCAGCTTTGGGGACAGCCACTACGAGCAGTACGTC.

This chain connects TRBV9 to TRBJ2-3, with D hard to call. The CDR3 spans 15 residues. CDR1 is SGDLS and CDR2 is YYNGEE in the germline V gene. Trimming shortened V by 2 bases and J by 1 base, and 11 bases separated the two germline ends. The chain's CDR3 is CASSVGIVGTDTQYF. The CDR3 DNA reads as TGTGCCAGCAGCGTTGGGATCGTGGGCACAGATACGCAGTATTTT.

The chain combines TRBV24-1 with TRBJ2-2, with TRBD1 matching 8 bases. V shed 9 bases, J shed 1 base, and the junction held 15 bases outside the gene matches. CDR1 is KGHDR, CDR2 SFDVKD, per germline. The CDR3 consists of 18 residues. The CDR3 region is CATSAGTGDWENTGELFF. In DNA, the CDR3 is TGTGCCACCTCAGCCGGGACAGGTGATTGGGAGAACACCGGGGAGCTGTTTTTT.